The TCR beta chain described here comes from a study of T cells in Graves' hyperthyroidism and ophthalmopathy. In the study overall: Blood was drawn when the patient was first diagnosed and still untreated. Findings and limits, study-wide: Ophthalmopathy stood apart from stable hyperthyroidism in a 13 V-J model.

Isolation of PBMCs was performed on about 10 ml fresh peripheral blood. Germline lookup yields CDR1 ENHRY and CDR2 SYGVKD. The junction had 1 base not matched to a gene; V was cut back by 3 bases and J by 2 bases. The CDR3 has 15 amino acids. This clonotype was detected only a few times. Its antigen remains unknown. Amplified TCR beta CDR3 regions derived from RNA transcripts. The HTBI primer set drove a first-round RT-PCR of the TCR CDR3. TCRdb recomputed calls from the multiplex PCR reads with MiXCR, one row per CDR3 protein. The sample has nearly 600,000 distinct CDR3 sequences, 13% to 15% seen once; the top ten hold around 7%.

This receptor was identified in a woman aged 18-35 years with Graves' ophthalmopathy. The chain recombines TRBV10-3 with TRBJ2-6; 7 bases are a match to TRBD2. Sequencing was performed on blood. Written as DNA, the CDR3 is TGTGCCATCAGTGACACTAGCGCTGGGGCCAACGTCCTGACTTTC. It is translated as CAISDTSAGANVLTF.